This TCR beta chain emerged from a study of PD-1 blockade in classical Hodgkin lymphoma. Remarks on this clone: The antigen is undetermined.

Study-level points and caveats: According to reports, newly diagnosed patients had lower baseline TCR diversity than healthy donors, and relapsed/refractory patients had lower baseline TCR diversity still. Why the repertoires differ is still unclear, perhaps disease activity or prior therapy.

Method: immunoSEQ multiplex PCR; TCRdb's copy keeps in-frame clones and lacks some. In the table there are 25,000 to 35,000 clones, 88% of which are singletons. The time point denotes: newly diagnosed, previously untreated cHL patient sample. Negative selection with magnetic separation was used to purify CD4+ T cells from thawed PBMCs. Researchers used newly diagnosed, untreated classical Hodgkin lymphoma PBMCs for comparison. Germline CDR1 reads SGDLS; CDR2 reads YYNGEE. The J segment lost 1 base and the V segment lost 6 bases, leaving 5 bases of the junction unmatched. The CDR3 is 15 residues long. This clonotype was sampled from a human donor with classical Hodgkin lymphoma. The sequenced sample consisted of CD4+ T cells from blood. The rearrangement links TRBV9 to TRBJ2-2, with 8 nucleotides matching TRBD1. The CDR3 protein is CASTLGQGNTGELFF. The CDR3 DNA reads TGTGCCAGCACCTTAGGACAGGGGAACACCGGGGAGCTGTTTTTT.